This section outlines one T cell receptor beta chain sequence together with its context. No antigen is known for it. The sample is drawn from a study of T cells in Graves' hyperthyroidism and ophthalmopathy. Study summary: Initial diagnosis, before any treatment, was when peripheral blood was collected. Whole-study results and caveats: Ophthalmopathy was identified by the model a median roughly six months ahead of onset.

V trimming: 6 bases; J trimming: 0 bases; junction bases outside the gene matches: 6. The V gene's germline CDR1 is MDHEN and CDR2 SYDVKM. The CDR3 totals 15 residues. Those with hyperthyroidism were 18 to 65 years old, newly diagnosed, and ill for under 2 months. Uncontrolled infection, other autoimmune disease, pregnancy or lactation barred patients from enrollment. Amplified TCR beta CDR3 regions came from RNA transcripts. Initially, a first-round RT-PCR of the TCR CDR3 employed the HTBI primer set. TCRdb passed the multiplex PCR reads through MiXCR, listing each CDR3 protein once. The sample lists under 350,000 distinct CDR3 sequences, about 25% occurring once.

The material sequenced was blood. The rearrangement uses TRBV28 and TRBJ2-5, with TRBD1 matching over 8 bases. The receptor was derived from a man in his forties with Graves' hyperthyroidism that later progressed to Graves' ophthalmopathy. CDR3: CASSRDRSYQETQYF. For the CDR3, the DNA is TGTGCCAGCAGCCGGGACAGGTCGTACCAAGAGACCCAGTACTTC.